The following is a T cell receptor (beta chain) sequence with its context. This clonotype showed up just a few times. The specificity of this receptor is unknown. Per-nucleotide qualities are absent, and no much larger clonotype sits a single base away. Hyperthyroidism patients were newly diagnosed, were aged 18 to 65 years, and had a disease duration under 2 months. Patients with other autoimmune diseases, uncontrolled infections, pregnancy or lactation were excluded. Clinical symptoms, serum thyroxine, TRAb, thyroid ultrasound and orbital computed tomography formed the basis of the diagnosis. Trizol reagent was used to extract the total RNA, and its quality was then checked on an Agilent 2100 Bioanalyzer. The entry originates in a study of Graves' ophthalmopathy and Graves' hyperthyroidism (dated by TCRdb to between 2018 and 2020). With respect to the entire study: Stable hyperthyroidism was defined as no progression to ophthalmopathy within 18 months of follow-up. To explore V-J signatures distinguishing ophthalmopathy from hyperthyroidism, a discovery set of more than 95 patients (roughly 44 ophthalmopathy, over 55 stable hyperthyroidism) was enrolled. Once sampling was done, hyperthyroidism patients were given methimazole at a starting dose of 30 mg daily, while ophthalmopathy patients were given high-dose intravenous methylprednisolone. T-cell repertoires of thyroid tissue and blood were compared in 5 or 6 hyperthyroidism patients. An independent validation cohort comprised some 19 hyperthyroidism patients and some 16 patients who later progressed from hyperthyroidism to ophthalmopathy. The study used TCR beta repertoire signatures to distinguish Graves' ophthalmopathy from Graves' hyperthyroidism and to predict progression to ophthalmopathy. In total, around 130 blood samples were TCR-sequenced: 40 to 45 ophthalmopathy, some 75 hyperthyroidism and around 17 hyperthyroidism-to-ophthalmopathy patients. What the authors observed across the whole study: In validation, the model predicted ophthalmopathy progression with 55% to 71% sensitivity and approximately 72% specificity; around twelve predicted patients were CT-confirmed with GO in a median of approximately 6.2 months. Among expanded thyroid clonotypes with frequency above 0.001, most also showed up in blood, which suggests that blood repertoires may reflect the thyroid immune response. Sample size was not predetermined statistically, and investigators were not blinded to group allocation. In cross-validation, the 13-signature model distinguished ophthalmopathy from stable hyperthyroidism with around 90% sensitivity and about 81% specificity, while in the test set the corresponding values were about 79% and 69%.

CDR1 and CDR2 were assigned from the germline V gene (reference sequence) as LNHDA and SQIVND. V and J lose 4 bases and 1 base, and a span of 14 bases separates them. The CDR3 holds 16 amino acids from the cysteine to the phenylalanine. Of the read, only the CDR3 DNA is kept; its 48 bases are in frame from base 1. For repertoire sequencing, TCR beta CDR3 regions were amplified from RNA transcripts. A first-round RT-PCR used HTBI primers with the Qiagen OneStep RT-PCR kit, followed by a second-round multiplex PCR, size selection and purification. Sequencing of the libraries was carried out on an Illumina HiSeq2000 in paired-end mode with 100 bp reads. The study's processing was this. SOAPnuke was used to process the reads, throwing out any read that had adapters, had uncalled bases, had a mean Phred below 15, or lacked an exact constant-primer or identifier match. COPE v1.2.5 was used to merge high-quality paired reads. Each unique nucleotide sequence was treated as a clonotype, and MiTCR v1.1 was used to align the clonotypes to the IMGT TRB V, D and J references. Analysis was restricted to V-J combinations with a frequency above 0.0001, which covered roughly 99% of repertoires. For each V-J combination, a TCR clonal expansion and chaos score was defined as the ratio of F50 clonal expansion to chaos observed in the TCRdist matrix. Welch's t-statistics and random forest were used to narrow the features down to around twelve V-J combinations, which were then fed into a naive Bayes classifier. The similarity between thyroid and blood repertoires was quantified using the Morisita-Horn index. TCRdb redid the processing of the public reads, applying fastp at Q25 and MiXCR, and retained in-frame beta chains. When rows share a CDR3 protein, they turn into one entry using the most common DNA and genes. TCRdb assigned the V and J calls; the authors' analysis was not used. The sample table shows 500,000 to 700,000 distinct CDR3 sequences, and 39% are seen once. The ten largest clones represent about 4% of the sample.

The TCR comes from an adult man with Graves' hyperthyroidism. The receptor chain draws on TRBV19 and TRBJ1-5; the D segment cannot be called with confidence. The sample taken for sequencing was peripheral blood or thyroid tissue (not recorded which). The sequenced DNA is TGTGCCAGTAGTACCCCTTGGAAGGAAAGCAATCAGCCCCAGCATTTT. This gives the protein CASSTPWKESNQPQHF.